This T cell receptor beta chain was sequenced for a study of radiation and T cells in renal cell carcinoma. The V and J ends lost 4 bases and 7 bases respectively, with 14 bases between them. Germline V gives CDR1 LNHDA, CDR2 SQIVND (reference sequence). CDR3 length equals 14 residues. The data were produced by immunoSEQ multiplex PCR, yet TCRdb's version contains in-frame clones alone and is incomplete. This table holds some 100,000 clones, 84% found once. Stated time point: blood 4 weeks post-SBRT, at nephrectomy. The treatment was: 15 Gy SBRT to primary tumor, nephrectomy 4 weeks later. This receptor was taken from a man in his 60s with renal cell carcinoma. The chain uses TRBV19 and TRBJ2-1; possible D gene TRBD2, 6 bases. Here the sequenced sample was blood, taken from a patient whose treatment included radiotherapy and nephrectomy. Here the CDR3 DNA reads TGTGCCAGTAGTACCCCGGAGGGACGGAATGAGCAGTTCTTC. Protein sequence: CASSTPEGRNEQFF. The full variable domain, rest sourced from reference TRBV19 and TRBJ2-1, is DGGITQSPKYLFRKEGQNVTLSCEQNLNHDAMYWYRQDPGQGLRLIYYSQIVNDFQKGDIAEGYSVSREKKESFPLTVTSAQKNPTAFYLCASSTPEGRNEQFFGPGTRLTVL.